Listed here are 4 T cell receptor beta chains from one sample, sequenced in a study of response to subunit inactivated influenza vaccine. Each CDR3 protein gets one entry after TCRdb re-called the RT-PCR reads with MiXCR. The sample has about 180,000 distinct CDR3 sequences; around 9% are singletons. The source was non-naive T cells sorted from PBMCs, collected on the day of vaccination. These receptors were taken from a man in his fifties who received an inactivated influenza vaccine.

A note on this clonotype: At one of its ends the junction is not consistent with the germline gene, which may arise from a read error. The chain has TRBV2 and TRBJ2-7; tentatively, D is TRBD1 (6 bases). This CDR3 is built from 19 residues. Germline V gene data show CDR1 as SNHLY and CDR2 as FYNNEI. The CDR3 DNA follows: TGTACCAGCAGTTTTTCCTTTGGGGCCGGACAGAAACCTTACTACGAGCAGTACTTC. Its protein product is CTSSFSFGAGQKPYYEQYF. Together with reference TRBV2 and TRBJ2-7, the CDR3 gives the full variable domain: EPEVTQTPSHQVTQMGQEVILRCVPISNHLYFYWYRQILGQKVEFLVSFYNNEISEKSEIFDDQFSVERPDGSNFTLKIRSTKLEDSAMYFCTSSFSFGAGQKPYYEQYFGPGTRLTVT.

The sample holds many counts of this clonotype. The chain carries TRBV6-2 or TRBV6-3 and TRBJ2-2; no definite D call. This CDR3 contains 14 residues. Between the trimmed V and J ends, which lost 6 bases and 0 bases, there was a span of 8 bases. Germline V gene sequence: CDR1 MNHEY, CDR2 SVGEGT. The CDR3 region is CASRLEPNTGELFF. The DNA of the CDR3 is TGTGCCAGCAGATTAGAACCGAACACCGGGGAGCTGTTTTTT.

This clonotype was recorded many times. The V call is TRBV12-3 or TRBV12-4, the J call TRBJ2-5, with 12 bases fitting TRBD2. There are 15 residues in the CDR3. Trimming removed 3 bases from V and 5 bases from J; junction bases left unmatched: 4. CDR3 nucleotide sequence: TGTGCCAGCAGTTTCCCCGGGACTAGCGGGGAGACCCAGTACTTC. It is translated as CASSFPGTSGETQYF.

This clonotype was seen ten or more times. J is TRBJ2-1 and V is TRBV20-1; D is unresolved. The length of the CDR3 is 15 residues. Germline lookup yields CDR1 DFQATT and CDR2 SNEGSKA (reference sequence). Trimming took 4 bases from V and 7 from J, leaving 20 bases between them. The CDR3: CSATPGRKGINEQFF. The CDR3 DNA follows: TGCAGTGCTACTCCCGGCCGTAAAGGGATAAATGAGCAGTTCTTC.